This TCR beta chain was retrieved from a study of T cells in Graves' hyperthyroidism and ophthalmopathy. The investigators amplified TCR beta CDR3 regions from RNA transcripts. The TCR CDR3 first-round RT-PCR relied on the HTBI primer set. TCRdb re-called the multiplex PCR reads with MiXCR, one entry per CDR3 protein. Here the sample spans approximately 400,000 distinct CDR3 sequences, approximately 14% being singletons. This CDR3 region has 15 residues. The germline V gene has CDR1 KGHDR and CDR2 SFDVKD. Trimming removed 0 bases at V and 5 bases at J, with 11 bases between. This clonotype was detected ten times or more.

The receptor's source is a woman in her 30s with Graves' ophthalmopathy. J is TRBJ2-3 and V is TRBV24-1; unclear D gene. What was sequenced was blood. The CDR3 spells CATSDLNENGDTQYF. DNA of the CDR3: TGTGCCACCAGTGATTTGAACGAGAATGGAGATACGCAGTATTTT.